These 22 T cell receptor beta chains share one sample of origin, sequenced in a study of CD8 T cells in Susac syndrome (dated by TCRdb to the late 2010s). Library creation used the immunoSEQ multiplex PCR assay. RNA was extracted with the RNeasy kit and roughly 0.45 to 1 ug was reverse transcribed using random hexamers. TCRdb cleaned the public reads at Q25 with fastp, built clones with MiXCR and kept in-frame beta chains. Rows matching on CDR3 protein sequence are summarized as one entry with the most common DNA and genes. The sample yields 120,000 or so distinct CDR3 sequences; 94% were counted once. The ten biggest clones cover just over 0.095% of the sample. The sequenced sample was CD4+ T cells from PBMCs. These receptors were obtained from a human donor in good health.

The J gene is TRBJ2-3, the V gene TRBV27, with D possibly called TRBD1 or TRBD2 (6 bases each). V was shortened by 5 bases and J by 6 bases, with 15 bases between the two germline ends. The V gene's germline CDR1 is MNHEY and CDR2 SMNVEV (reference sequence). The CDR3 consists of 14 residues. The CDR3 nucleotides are TGTGCCAGCAGTGGCCGGGGGCGCGGGGATACGCAGTATTTT. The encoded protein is CASSGRGRGDTQYF.

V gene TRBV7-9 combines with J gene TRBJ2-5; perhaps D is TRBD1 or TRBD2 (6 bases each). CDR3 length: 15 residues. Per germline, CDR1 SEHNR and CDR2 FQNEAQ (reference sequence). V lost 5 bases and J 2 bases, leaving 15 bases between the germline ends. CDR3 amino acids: CASSRGLAGQETQYF. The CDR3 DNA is TGTGCCAGCAGCCGGGGGCTAGCCGGGCAAGAGACCCAGTACTTC.

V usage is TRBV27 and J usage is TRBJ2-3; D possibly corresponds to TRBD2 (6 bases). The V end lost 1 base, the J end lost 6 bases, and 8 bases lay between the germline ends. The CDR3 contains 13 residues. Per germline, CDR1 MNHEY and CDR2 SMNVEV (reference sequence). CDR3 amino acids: CASSLYRGDTQYF. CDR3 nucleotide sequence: TGTGCCAGCAGTTTATACCGGGGGGATACGCAGTATTTT.

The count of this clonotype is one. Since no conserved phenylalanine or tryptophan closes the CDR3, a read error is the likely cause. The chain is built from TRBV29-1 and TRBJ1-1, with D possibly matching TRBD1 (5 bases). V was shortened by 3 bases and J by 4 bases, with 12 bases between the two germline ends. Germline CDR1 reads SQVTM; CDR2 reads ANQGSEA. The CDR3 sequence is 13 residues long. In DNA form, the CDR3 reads TGCAGCGTTGACTGGACAAGAGGCACTGAAGCTTTCCTT. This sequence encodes CSVDWTRGTEAFL.

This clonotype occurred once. CDR3: CATSPGGSSYNEQFF. In DNA, the CDR3 is TGTGCCACCTCCCCCGGGGGTAGCTCCTACAATGAGCAGTTCTTC. V gene TRBV24-1 combines with J gene TRBJ2-1; possible D gene TRBD2, 6 bases. The V end was cut by 9 bases, the J end by 0 bases, with 14 bases between. CDR3 length: 15 amino acids. Per the germline V gene, CDR1 is KGHDR and CDR2 is SFDVKD.

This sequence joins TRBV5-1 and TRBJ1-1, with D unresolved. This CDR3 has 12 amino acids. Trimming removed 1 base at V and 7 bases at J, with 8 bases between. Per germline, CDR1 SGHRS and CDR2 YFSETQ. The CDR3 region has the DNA TGCGCCAGCAGCTTGCTGTGGGGTGAAGCTTTCTTT. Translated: CASSLLWGEAFF.

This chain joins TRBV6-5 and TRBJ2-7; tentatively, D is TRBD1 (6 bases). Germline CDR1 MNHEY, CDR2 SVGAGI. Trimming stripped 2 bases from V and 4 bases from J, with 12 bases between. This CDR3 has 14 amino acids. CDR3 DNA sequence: TGTGCCAGCAGTTACGGGACACCCAAATACGAGCAGTACTTC. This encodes CASSYGTPKYEQYF.

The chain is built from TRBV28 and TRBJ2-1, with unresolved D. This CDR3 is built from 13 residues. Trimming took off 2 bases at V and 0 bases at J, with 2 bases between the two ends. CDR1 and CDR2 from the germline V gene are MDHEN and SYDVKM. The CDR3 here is CASSLPSYNEQFF. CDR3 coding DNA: TGTGCCAGCAGTTTACCCTCCTACAATGAGCAGTTCTTC.

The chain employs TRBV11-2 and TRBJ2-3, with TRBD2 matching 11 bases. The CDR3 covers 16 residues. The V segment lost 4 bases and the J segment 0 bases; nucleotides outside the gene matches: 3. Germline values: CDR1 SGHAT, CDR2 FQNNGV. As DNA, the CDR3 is TGTGCCAGCAGCTCCTGGACTAGCGGGAGCACAGATACGCAGTATTTT. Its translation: CASSSWTSGSTDTQYF.

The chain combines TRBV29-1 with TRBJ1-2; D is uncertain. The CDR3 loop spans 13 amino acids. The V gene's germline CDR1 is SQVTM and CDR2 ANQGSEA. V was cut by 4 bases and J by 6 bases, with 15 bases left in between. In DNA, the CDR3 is TGCAGCGTTGCTAGCAGATCGAATGATGGCTACACCTTC. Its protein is CSVASRSNDGYTF.

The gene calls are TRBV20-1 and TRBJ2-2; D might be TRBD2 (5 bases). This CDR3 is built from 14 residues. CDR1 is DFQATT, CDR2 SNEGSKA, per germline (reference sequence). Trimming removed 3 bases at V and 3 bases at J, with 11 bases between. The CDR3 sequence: CSASSRGDTGELFF. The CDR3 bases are TGCAGTGCTAGTTCCCGGGGAGACACCGGGGAGCTGTTTTTT.

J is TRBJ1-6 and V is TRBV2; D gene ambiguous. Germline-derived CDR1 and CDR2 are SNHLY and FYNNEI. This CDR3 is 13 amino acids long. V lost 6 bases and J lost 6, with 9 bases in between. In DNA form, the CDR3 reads TGTGCCAGCAGAGGAGAGGGTAATTCACCCCTCCACTTT. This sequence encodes CASRGEGNSPLHF.

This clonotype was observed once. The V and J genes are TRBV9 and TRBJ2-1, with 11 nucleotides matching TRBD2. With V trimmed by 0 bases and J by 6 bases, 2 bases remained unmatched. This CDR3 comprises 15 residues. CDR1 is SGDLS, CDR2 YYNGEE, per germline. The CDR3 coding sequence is TGTGCCAGCAGCGTAGGACTAGCGGGACCCAATGAGCAGTTCTTC. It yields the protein CASSVGLAGPNEQFF.

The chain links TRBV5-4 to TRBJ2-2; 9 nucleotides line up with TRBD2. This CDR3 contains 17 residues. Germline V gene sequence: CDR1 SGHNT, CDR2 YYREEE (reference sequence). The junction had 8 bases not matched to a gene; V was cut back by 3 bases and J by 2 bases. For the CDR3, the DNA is TGTGCCAGCAGCTCGCGGGAGGGCCTTTTAAACACCGGGGAGCTGTTTTTT. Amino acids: CASSSREGLLNTGELFF. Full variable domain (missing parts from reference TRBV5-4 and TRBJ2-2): ETGVTQSPTHLIKTRGQQVTLRCSSQSGHNTVSWYQQALGQGPQFIFQYYREEENGRGNFPPRFSGLQFPNYSSELNVNALELDDSALYLCASSSREGLLNTGELFFGEGSRLTVL.

In nucleotides, the CDR3 is TGCGCCAGCAGCTTGGACCCCGGGCTCAATCAGCCCCAGCATTTT. Translating gives CASSLDPGLNQPQHF. The gene calls are TRBV5-1 and TRBJ1-5; no clear D. Germline CDR1 reads SGHRS; CDR2 reads YFSETQ. The CDR3 sequence is 15 residues long. V was clipped by 0 bases and J by 3 bases, with 10 bases between them.

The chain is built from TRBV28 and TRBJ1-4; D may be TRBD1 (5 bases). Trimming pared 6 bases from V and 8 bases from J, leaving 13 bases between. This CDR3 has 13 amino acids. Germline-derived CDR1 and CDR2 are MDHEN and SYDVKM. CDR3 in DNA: TGTGCCAGCAGCTTGACAGATCCAGAAAAACTGTTTTTT. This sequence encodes CASSLTDPEKLFF.

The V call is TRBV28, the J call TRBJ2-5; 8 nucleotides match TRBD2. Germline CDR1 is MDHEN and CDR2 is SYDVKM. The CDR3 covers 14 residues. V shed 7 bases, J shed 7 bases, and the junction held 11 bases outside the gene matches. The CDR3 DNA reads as TGTGCCAGCACCCTCCCCGGGACTAGGGGGACCCAGTACTTC. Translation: CASTLPGTRGTQYF.

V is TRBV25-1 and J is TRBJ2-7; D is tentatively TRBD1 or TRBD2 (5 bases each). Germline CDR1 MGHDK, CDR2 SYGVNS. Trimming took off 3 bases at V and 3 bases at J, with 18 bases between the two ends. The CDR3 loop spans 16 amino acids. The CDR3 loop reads CASSDPALGGIYEQYF. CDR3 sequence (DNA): TGTGCCAGCAGTGACCCCGCCCTTGGGGGAATCTACGAGCAGTACTTC.

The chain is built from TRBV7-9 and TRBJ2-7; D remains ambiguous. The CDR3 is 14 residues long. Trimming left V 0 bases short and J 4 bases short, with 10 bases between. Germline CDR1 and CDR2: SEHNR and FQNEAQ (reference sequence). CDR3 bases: TGTGCCAGCAGCTTAGCGAGTCATTCGTACGAGCAGTACTTC. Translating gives CASSLASHSYEQYF.

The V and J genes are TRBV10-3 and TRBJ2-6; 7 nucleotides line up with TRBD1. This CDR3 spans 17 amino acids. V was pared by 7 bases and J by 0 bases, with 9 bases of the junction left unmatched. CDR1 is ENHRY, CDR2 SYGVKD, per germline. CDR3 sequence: CAIKKGQAFSGANVLTF. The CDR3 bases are TGTGCCATCAAAAAAGGACAGGCATTCTCTGGGGCCAACGTCCTGACTTTC.

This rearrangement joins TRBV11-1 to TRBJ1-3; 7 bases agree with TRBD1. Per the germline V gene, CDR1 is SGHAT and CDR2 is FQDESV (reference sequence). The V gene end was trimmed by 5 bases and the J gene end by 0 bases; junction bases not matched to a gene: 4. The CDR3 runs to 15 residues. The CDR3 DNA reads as TGTGCCAGCAGCCCGGGACAGTTCTCTGGAAACACCATATATTTT. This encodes CASSPGQFSGNTIYF.

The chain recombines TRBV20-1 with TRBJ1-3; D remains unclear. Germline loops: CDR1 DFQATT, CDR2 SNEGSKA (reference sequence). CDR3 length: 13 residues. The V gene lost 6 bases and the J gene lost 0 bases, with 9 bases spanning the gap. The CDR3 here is CSAPLGSGNTIYF. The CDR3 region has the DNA TGCAGTGCCCCCCTGGGCTCTGGAAACACCATATATTTT.